The rows below give T cell receptor beta chains drawn from one sample of a study of blood T cell repertoires in COVID-19. The method was immunoSEQ multiplex PCR; TCRdb's version includes in-frame clones alone and lacks a portion of them. In the table there are approximately 260,000 clones, about 86% of which are singletons. Sequenced: peripheral blood. The origin of the receptors is a woman aged 80 or older with acute or convalescent COVID-19. The CDR3 runs from the conserved cysteine through the conserved F or W. Fields, in order: CDR3 protein, V gene, CDR3 length.

CDR3: CASSAIPGTGSGELFF; V: TRBV2; length: 16
CDR3: CASSPYAQYNEQFF; V: TRBV11-1; length: 14
CDR3: CASSQLAGGTGELFF; V: TRBV9; length: 15
CDR3: CASSFRNAGASYEQYF; V: TRBV6-6; length: 16
CDR3: CASSAPLLDRGEQYF; V: TRBV14; length: 15
CDR3: CASSPGLAGQFF; V: TRBV5-5; length: 12
CDR3: CASSLGGGVNYEQYF; V: TRBV5-1; length: 15
CDR3: CASSEEVAPDEKLFF; V: TRBV6-1; length: 15
CDR3: CARSLVFRAGGKANTGELFF; V: TRBV5-3; length: 20
CDR3: CASRPTGRTEAFF; V: TRBV28; length: 13
CDR3: CATSRDSNYGYTF; V: TRBV7-9; length: 13
CDR3: CASSSGTQGTEAFF; V: TRBV5-1; length: 14
CDR3: CASRLDRGAEKLFF; V: TRBV6-5; length: 14
CDR3: CASSRRGPNEQFF; V: TRBV6-5; length: 13
CDR3: CASSPQGRVPGELFF; V: TRBV9; length: 15
CDR3: CASSQSSPKRRRDQPQHF; V: TRBV23-1; length: 18
CDR3: CASSRDTGRREKLFF; V: TRBV7-8; length: 15
CDR3: CSVARGTSYNEQFF; V: TRBV29-1; length: 14
CDR3: CAISDRESDTQYF; V: TRBV10-3; length: 13
CDR3: CASSSSERGSYEQYF; V: TRBV7-8; length: 15
CDR3: CASSPPSSGGAVWYEQYF; V: TRBV28; length: 18
CDR3: CASSPPGQGSNTQYF; V: TRBV7-3; length: 15
CDR3: CASSPRQRNYGYTF; V: TRBV5-1; length: 14
CDR3: CAIRGKLGRPNTEAFF; V: TRBV7-9; length: 16
CDR3: CASSLTSGLISYNEQFF; V: TRBV7-2; length: 17
CDR3: CASSSPPGSYEQYF; V: TRBV28; length: 14
CDR3: CASSHLPGTGAGSPLHF; V: TRBV3-1/TRBV3-2; length: 17
CDR3: CASSQELTYEQYF; V: TRBV3-1/TRBV3-2; length: 13